This T cell receptor (beta chain) was documented in a study of Tregs in tolerant kidney transplant recipients. Study-level findings and limits: Nucleotide sequences could not be compared across some patients' samples due to primer changes. This study did not directly address biological reproducibility. Few patients were studied, so findings need validation in larger groups. Donor-specific Treg expansion exceeded global Treg expansion in tolerant patients, suggesting antigen drive.

In germline, CDR1 is SGHDT, CDR2 YYEEEE. There are 15 residues in the CDR3. The V end was cut by 9 bases, the J end by 2 bases, with 18 bases between. Clones were read by immunoSEQ multiplex PCR, and TCRdb kept only the in-frame ones, dropping some. The sample has more than 60,000 clones; 70% to 90% are singletons. This clone was picked up a small number of times. Antigen specificity is unknown. The chain uses TRBV5-6 and TRBJ2-1; possibly TRBD2 for D (6 bases). The source is a human donor who received a combined kidney and bone marrow transplant. The sample was Tregs from blood, taken before the transplant. CDR3: CATSRYTGAYNEQFF. Written as DNA, the CDR3 is TGTGCCACCTCCAGATACACGGGGGCCTACAATGAGCAGTTCTTC.